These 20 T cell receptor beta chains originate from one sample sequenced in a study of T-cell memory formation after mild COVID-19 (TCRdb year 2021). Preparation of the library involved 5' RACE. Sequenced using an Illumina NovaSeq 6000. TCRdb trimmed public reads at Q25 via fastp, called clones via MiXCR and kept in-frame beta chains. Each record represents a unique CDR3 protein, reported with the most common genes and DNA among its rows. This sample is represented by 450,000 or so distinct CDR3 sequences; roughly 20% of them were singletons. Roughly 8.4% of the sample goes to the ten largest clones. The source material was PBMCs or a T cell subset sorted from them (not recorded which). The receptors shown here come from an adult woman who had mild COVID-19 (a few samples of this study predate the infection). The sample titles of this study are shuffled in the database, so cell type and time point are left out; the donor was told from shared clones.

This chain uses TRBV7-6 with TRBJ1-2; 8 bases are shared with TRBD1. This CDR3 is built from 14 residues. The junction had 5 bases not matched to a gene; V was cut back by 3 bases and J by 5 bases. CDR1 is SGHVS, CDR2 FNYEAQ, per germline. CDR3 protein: CASSLDRVGYGYTF. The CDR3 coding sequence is TGTGCCAGCAGCTTGGACAGGGTTGGGTATGGCTACACCTTC. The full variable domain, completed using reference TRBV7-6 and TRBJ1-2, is GAGVSQSPRYKVTKRGQDVALRCDPISGHVSLYWYRQALGQGPEFLTYFNYEAQQDKSGLPNDRFSAERPEGSISTLTIQRTEQRDSAMYRCASSLDRVGYGYTFGSGTRLTVV.

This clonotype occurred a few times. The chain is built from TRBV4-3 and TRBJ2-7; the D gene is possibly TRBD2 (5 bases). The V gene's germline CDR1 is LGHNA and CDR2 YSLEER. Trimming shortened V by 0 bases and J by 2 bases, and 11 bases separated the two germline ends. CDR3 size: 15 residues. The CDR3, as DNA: TGCGCCAGCAGCCAAGATAAGGATAGCGCCTACGAGCAGTACTTC. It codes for CASSQDKDSAYEQYF.

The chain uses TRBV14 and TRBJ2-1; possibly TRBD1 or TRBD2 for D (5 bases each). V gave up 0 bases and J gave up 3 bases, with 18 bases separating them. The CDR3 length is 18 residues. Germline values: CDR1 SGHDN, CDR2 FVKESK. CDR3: CASSQDWPGASSYNEQFF. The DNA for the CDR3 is TGTGCCAGCAGCCAAGATTGGCCTGGGGCTAGCAGCTACAATGAGCAGTTCTTC.

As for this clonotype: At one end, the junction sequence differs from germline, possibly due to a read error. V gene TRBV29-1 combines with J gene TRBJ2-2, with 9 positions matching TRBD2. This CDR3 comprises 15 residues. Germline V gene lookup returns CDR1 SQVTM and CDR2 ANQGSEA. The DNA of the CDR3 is TGCATCGTTGAGTGGAGCGGGAGGACGAGCGGGGAGCTGTTTTTT. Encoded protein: CIVEWSGRTSGELFF.

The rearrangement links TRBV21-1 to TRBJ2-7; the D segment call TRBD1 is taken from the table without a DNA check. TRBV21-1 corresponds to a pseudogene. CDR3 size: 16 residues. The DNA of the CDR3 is TGTGCCAGCAGCAAAATTGGACAGGGTCGACTCTACGAGCAGTACTTC. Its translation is CASSKIGQGRLYEQYF.

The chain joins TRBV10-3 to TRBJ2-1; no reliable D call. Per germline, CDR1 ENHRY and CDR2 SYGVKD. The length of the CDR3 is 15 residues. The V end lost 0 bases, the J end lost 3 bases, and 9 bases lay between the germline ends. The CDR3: CAISESSLGYNEQFF. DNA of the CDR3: TGTGCCATCAGTGAGTCCTCCTTAGGCTACAATGAGCAGTTCTTC.

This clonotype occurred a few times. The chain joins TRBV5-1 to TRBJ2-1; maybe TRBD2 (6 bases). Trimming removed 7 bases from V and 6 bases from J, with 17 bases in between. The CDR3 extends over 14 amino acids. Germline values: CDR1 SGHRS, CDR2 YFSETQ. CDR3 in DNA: TGCGCCAGCTATAGGGCAGGGAGGATCAATGAGCAGTTCTTC. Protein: CASYRAGRINEQFF.

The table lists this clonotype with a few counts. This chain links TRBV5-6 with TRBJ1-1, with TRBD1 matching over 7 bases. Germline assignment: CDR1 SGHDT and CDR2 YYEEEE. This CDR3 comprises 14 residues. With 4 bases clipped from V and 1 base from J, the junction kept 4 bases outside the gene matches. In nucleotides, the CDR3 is TGTGCCAGCAGCGGTGGGACAGAGAACACTGAAGCTTTCTTT. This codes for CASSGGTENTEAFF.

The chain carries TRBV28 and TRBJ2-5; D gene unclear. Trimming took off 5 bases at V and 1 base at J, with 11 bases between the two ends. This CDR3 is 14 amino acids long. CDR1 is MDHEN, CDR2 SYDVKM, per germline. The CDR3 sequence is CASSPQVSQETQYF. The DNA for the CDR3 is TGTGCCAGCAGTCCACAAGTCTCCCAAGAGACCCAGTACTTC.

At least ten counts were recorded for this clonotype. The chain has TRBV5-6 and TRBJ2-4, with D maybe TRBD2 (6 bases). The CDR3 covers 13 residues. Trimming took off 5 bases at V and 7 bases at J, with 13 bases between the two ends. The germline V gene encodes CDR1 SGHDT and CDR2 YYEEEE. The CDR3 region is CASSPAGWNIQYF. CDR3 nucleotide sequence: TGTGCCAGCAGTCCTGCGGGATGGAACATTCAGTACTTC.

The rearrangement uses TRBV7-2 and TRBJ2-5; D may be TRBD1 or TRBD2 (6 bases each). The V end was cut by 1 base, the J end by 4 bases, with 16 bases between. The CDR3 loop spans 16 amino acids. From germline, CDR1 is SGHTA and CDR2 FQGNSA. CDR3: CASSLGQRGHRETQYF. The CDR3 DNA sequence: TGTGCCAGCAGCTTAGGGCAACGGGGGCATAGAGAGACCCAGTACTTC.

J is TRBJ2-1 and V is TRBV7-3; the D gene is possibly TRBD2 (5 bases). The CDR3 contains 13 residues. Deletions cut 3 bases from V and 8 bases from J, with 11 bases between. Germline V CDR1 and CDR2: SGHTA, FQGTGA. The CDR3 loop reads CASSFVARDEQFF. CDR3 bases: TGTGCCAGCAGCTTCGTAGCGAGGGATGAGCAGTTCTTC.

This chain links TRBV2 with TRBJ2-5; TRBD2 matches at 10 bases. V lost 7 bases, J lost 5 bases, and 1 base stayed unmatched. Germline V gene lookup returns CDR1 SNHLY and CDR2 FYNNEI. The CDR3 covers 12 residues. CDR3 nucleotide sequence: TGTGCCAGCACGGGACTAGCGGAGACCCAGTACTTC. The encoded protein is CASTGLAETQYF. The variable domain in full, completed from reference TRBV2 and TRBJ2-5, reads EPEVTQTPSHQVTQMGQEVILRCVPISNHLYFYWYRQILGQKVEFLVSFYNNEISEKSEIFDDQFSVERPDGSNFTLKIRSTKLEDSAMYFCASTGLAETQYFGPGTRLLVL.

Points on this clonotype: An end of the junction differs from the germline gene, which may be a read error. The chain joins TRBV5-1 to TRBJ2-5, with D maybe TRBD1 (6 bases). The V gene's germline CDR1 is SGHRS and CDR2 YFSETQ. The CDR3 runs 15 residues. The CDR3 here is CDSSLAGQRQETQYF. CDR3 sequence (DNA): TGCGACAGCAGCTTGGCCGGACAGCGCCAAGAGACCCAGTACTTC.

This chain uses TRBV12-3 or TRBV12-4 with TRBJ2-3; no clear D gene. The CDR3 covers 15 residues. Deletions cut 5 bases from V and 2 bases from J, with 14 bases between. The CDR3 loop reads CASSVRLGSTDTQYF. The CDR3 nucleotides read TGTGCCAGCAGTGTCAGACTTGGCTCCACAGATACGCAGTATTTT.

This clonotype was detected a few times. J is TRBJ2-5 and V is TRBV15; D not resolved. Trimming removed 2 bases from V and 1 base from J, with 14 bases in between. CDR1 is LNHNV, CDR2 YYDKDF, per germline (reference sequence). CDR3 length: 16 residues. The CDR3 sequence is CATSRSTQDGQETQYF. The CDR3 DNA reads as TGTGCCACCAGCAGAAGTACGCAGGACGGCCAAGAGACCCAGTACTTC.

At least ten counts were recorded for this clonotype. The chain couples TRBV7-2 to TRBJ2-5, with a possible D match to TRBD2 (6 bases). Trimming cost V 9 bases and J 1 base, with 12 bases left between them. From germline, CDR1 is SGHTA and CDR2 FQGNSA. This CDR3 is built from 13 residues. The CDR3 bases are TGTGCCAGTCGGCGGGGACTCCAAGAGACCCAGTACTTC. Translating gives CASRRGLQETQYF.

The CDR3 protein is CATSDWRQAGQPQHF. Written as DNA, the CDR3 is TGTGCCACCAGTGATTGGCGGCAGGCGGGGCAGCCCCAGCATTTT. V and J are TRBV24-1 and TRBJ1-5; D call uncertain. With 2 bases removed from V and 7 bases from J, the gap between germline ends came to 14 bases. The CDR3 has 15 amino acids. The V gene's germline CDR1 is KGHDR and CDR2 SFDVKD.

Here the CDR3 reads CSVEDRATEAFF. The CDR3 DNA reads as TGCAGCGTTGAAGATCGGGCGACTGAAGCTTTCTTT. The V call is TRBV29-1, the J call TRBJ1-1, with D uncertain. V shed 0 bases and J shed 5 bases, with 7 bases lying between them. CDR1 is SQVTM and CDR2 is ANQGSEA in the germline V gene. There are 12 residues in the CDR3.

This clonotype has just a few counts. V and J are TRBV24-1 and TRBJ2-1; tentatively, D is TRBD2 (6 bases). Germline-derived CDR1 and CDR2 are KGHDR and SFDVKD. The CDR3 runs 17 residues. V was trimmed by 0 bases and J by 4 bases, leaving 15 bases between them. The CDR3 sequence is CATSDLVRGGGYNEQFF. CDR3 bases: TGTGCCACCAGTGATTTGGTCAGAGGTGGGGGGTACAATGAGCAGTTCTTC.